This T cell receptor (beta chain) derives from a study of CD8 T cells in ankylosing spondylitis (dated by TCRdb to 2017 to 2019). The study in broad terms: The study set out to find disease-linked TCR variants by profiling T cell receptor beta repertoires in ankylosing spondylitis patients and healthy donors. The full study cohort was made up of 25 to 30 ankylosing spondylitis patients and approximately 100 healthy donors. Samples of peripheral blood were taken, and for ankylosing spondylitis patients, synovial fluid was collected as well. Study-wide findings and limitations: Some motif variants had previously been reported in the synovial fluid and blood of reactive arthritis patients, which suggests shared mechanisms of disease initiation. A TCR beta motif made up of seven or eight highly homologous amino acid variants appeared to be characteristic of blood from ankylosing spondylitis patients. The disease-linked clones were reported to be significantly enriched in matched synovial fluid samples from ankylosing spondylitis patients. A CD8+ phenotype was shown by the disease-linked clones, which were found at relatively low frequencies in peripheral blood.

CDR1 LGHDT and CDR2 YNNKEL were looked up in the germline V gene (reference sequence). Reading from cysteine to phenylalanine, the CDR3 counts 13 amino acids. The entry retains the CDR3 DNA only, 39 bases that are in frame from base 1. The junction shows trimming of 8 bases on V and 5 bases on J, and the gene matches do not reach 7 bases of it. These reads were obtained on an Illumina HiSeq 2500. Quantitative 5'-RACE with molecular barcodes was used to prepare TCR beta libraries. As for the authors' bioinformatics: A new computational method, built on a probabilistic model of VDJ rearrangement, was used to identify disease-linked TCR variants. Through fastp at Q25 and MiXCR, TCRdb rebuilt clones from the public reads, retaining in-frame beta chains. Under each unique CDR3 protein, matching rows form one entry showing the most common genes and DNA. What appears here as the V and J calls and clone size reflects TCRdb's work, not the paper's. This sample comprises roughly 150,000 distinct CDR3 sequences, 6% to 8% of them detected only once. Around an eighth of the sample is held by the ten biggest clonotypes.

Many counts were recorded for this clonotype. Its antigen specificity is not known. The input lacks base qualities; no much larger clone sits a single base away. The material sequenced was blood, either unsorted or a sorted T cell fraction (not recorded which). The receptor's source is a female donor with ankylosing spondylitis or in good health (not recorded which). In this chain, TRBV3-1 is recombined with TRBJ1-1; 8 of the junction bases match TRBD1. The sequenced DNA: TGTGCCAGCGAGGACAGGGTTGGGACTGAAGCTTTCTTT. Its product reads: CASEDRVGTEAFF.